This TCR beta chain was documented in a study of human thymus T cells. Profiling relied on immunoSEQ multiplex PCR, and the TCRdb table lists in-frame clones only, not all of them. Among some 130,000 clones listed, about 93% were seen once. During corrective heart surgery, resections were taken, and the thymus tissue came from them. The V gene's germline CDR1 is LGHNA and CDR2 YSLEER. Trimming cost V 1 base and J 8 bases; bases outside gene matches: 6. There are 16 residues in the CDR3. The chain carries TRBV4-3 and TRBJ2-1; 12 nucleotides line up with TRBD2. The sample consisted of thymus tissue. The receptor comes from a boy under two years old with a congenital heart defect but otherwise immunologically healthy. The DNA of the CDR3 is TGCGCCAGCAGCCAAGGACTAGCGGGGGACAGGTATGAGCAGTTCTTC. Amino acids: CASSQGLAGDRYEQFF.